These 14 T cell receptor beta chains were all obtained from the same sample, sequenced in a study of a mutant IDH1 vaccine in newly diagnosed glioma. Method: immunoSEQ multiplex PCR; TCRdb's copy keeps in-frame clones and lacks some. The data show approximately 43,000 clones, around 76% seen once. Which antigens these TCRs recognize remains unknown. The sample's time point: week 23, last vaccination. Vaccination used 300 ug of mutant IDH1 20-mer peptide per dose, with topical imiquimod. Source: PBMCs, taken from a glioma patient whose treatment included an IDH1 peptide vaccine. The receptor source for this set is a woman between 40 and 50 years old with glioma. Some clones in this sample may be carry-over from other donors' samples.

This CDR3 reads CAWGFSWSLYEQYF. As DNA, the CDR3 is TGTGCCTGGGGGTTTTCTTGGTCCCTCTACGAGCAGTACTTC. The chain uses TRBV30 and TRBJ2-7; D is unresolved. Germline V gene data show CDR1 as GTSNPN and CDR2 as SVGIG (reference sequence). The germline V and J ends were trimmed by 5 bases and 3 bases, with 17 bases remaining between them. CDR3 length: 14 residues.

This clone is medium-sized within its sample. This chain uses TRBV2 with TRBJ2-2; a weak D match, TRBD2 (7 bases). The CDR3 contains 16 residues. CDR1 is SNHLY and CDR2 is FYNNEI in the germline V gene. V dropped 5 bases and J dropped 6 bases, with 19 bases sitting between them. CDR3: CASSPFGGLVAGELFF. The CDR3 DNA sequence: TGTGCCAGCAGTCCTTTCGGGGGGCTAGTGGCCGGGGAGCTGTTTTTT.

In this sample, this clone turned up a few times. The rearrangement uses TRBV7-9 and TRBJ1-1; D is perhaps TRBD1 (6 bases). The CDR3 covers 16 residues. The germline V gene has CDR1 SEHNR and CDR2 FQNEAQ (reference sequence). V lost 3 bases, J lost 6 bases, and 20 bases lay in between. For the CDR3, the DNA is TGTGCCAGCAGCTTGGGGGGGGCCCAACGAGGGCCTGAAGCTTTCTTT. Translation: CASSLGGAQRGPEAFF.

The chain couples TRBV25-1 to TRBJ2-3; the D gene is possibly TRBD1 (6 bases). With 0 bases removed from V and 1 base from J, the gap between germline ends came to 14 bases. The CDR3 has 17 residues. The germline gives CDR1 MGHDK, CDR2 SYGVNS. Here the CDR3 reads CASSEYNPGVGTDTQYF. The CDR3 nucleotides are TGTGCCAGCAGTGAATATAATCCAGGGGTAGGCACAGATACGCAGTATTTT.

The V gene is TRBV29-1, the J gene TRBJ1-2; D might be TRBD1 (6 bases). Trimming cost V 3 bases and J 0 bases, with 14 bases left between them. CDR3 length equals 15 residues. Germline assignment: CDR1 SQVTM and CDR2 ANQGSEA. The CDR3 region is CSVEGAISSNYGYTF. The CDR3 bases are TGCAGCGTTGAGGGGGCGATCTCCTCTAACTATGGCTACACCTTC.

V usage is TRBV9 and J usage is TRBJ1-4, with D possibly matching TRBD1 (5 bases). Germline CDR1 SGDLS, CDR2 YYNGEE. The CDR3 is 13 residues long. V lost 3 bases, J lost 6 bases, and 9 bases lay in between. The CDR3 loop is CASSAGGDEKLFF. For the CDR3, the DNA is TGTGCCAGCAGCGCTGGGGGAGATGAAAAACTGTTTTTT.

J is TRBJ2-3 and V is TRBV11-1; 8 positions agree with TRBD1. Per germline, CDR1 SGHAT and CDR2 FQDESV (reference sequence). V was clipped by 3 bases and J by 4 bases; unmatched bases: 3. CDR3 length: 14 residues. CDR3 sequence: CASSFDRGPDTQYF. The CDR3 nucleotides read TGTGCCAGCAGCTTCGACAGGGGCCCAGATACGCAGTATTTT.

CDR3 in DNA: TGTGCCTGGAGGGACAGGGGCCCTCAGGGCTACGAGCAGTACTTC. Translating it yields CAWRDRGPQGYEQYF. The rearrangement joins TRBV30 to TRBJ2-7; 9 positions match TRBD1. The CDR3 extends over 15 amino acids. In germline, CDR1 is GTSNPN, CDR2 SVGIG (reference sequence). J was trimmed by 3 bases and V by 3 bases; bases with no gene match: 9.

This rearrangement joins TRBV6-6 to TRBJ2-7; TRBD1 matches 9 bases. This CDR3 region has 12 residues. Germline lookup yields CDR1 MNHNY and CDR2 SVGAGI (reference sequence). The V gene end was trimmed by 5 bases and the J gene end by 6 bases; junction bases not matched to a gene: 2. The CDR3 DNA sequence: TGTGCCAGCAGTAACAGGGGGCGCGAGCAGTACTTC. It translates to CASSNRGREQYF.

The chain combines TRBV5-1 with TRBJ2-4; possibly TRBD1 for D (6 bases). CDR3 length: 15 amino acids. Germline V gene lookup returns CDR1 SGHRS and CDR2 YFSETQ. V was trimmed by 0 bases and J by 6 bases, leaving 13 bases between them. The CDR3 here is CASSLATGGRNIQYF. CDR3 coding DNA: TGCGCCAGCAGCTTGGCGACAGGCGGTAGAAACATTCAGTACTTC.

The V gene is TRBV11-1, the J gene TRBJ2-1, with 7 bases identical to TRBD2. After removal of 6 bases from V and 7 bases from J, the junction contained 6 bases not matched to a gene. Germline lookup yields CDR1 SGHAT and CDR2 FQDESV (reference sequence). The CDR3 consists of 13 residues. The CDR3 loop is CASRTTSLNEQFF. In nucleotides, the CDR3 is TGTGCCAGCAGGACGACTAGCCTGAATGAGCAGTTCTTC.

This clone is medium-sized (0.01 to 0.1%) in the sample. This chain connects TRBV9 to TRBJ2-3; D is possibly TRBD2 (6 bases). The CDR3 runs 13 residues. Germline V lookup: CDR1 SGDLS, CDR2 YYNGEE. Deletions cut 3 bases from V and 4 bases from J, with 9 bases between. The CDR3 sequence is CASSASGADTQYF. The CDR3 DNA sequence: TGTGCCAGCAGCGCATCGGGGGCAGATACGCAGTATTTT.

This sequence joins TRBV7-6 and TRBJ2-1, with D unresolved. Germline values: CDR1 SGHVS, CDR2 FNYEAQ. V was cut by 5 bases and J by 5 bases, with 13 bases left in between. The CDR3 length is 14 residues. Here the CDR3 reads CASSPSTMDNEQFF. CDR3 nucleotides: TGTGCCAGCAGCCCATCCACTATGGACAATGAGCAGTTCTTC.

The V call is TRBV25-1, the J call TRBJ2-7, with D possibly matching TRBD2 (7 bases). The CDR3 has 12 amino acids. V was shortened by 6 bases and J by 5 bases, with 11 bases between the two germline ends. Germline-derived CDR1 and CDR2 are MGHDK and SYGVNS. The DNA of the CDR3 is TGTGCCAGCAGGGGGGGGGCGGACGAGCAGTACTTC. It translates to CASRGGADEQYF.